This TCR beta chain appears in the sequencing data of a study of T cells in Graves' hyperthyroidism and ophthalmopathy. General observations from the study: Among thyroid clonotypes expanded above 0.001, most also appeared in blood. A 13 V-J signature model discriminated ophthalmopathy versus stable hyperthyroidism.

V was pared by 2 bases and J by 3 bases, with 7 bases of the junction left unmatched. The CDR3 consists of 17 residues. Germline-derived CDR1 and CDR2 are MDHEN and SYDVKM. TCR beta CDR3 sequences were amplified from RNA transcripts. HTBI primers were used for first-round RT-PCR of the TCR CDR3. TCRdb recomputed calls from the multiplex PCR reads with MiXCR, one row per CDR3 protein. The sample carries some 620,000 distinct CDR3 sequences, 16% recorded once. Diagnoses used clinical symptoms, serum thyroxine and TRAb, thyroid ultrasound and orbital computed tomography. The PBMCs were taken from approximately 11 ml of fresh peripheral blood. This clonotype was seen a few times. The target antigen is unknown.

The sequence came from a woman aged 25 to 39 with Graves' hyperthyroidism. The sample taken for sequencing was blood. This sequence joins TRBV28 and TRBJ2-6; TRBD1 matches at 7 bases. This CDR3 is CASSLLRQGVGANVLTF. CDR3 DNA sequence: TGTGCCAGCAGTTTACTTAGGCAGGGGGTTGGGGCCAACGTCCTGACTTTC.